This T cell receptor (beta chain) was captured by sequencing in a study of shared clonotypes between healthy human individuals. Across the study: Each donor contributed plates that comprised three CD4 naive, three CD4 memory, two CD8 naive and one CD8 memory. Overall study results and limits: What limited the represented genetic and exposure-history diversity was the small number of donors. Generation probabilities were higher for clonotypes shared across all four sorted-subset donors than for unshared ones. Estimated clonotype richness was generally higher in naive than memory subsets.

CDR3 size: 14 residues. The V segment lost 2 bases and the J segment 2 bases; nucleotides outside the gene matches: 3. Looked up from germline, CDR1 is SGDLS and CDR2 is YYNGEE. To note about this clone: Its antigen is currently unknown. The identical CDR3 is also encoded by other nucleotide sequences in the sample.

This table comes from immunoSEQ multiplex PCR, and its TCRdb copy is limited to in-frame clones, with some not included. The sample has roughly 2,500,000 clones, 80% to 95% seen once. Sequencing used naive CD4+ T cells from PBMCs. The subset here: CD45RA+ positively selected. This clonotype was sampled from a man younger than 35 in good health. Some clones in this sample may be carry-over from other donors' samples. The V and J genes are TRBV9 and TRBJ2-5, with 7 bases that match TRBD1. The CDR3 sequence: CASSVRGQQETQYF. The DNA of the CDR3 is TGTGCCAGCAGCGTGAGGGGGCAGCAAGAGACCCAGTACTTC.